The clone carrying this TCR beta chain is a singleton in its sample. Its antigen remains unknown. PCR was performed using 60 Vbeta and 13 Jbeta primers. TCRdb's table, derived via immunoSEQ multiplex PCR, lists solely in-frame clones and lacks some. The sample shows hundreds of thousands of clones, 70% to 90% of them seen only once. These data originate in a study of cytomegalovirus exposure and HLA in healthy donors. Study-level points and caveats: In a later analysis, common viral pathogens appeared linked to several of the most significant clusters. The study labeled 164 TCR beta chains cytomegalovirus-associated. TCR beta sequences numbering roughly 18,000 were associated with HLA alleles at 0.05 false discovery rate in a later analysis.

Deletions cut 6 bases from V and 0 bases from J, with 9 bases between. Germline lookup yields CDR1 SGHTA and CDR2 FQGNSA. CDR3 length: 13 amino acids. This receptor was obtained from a man younger than 40 in good health and CMV-seronegative. The chain employs TRBV7-2 and TRBJ2-7; D remains ambiguous. Input material: PBMCs. CDR3 nucleotides: TGTGCCAGCAGACAAGCGAGCTCCTACGAGCAGTACTTC. Its translation is CASRQASSYEQYF.